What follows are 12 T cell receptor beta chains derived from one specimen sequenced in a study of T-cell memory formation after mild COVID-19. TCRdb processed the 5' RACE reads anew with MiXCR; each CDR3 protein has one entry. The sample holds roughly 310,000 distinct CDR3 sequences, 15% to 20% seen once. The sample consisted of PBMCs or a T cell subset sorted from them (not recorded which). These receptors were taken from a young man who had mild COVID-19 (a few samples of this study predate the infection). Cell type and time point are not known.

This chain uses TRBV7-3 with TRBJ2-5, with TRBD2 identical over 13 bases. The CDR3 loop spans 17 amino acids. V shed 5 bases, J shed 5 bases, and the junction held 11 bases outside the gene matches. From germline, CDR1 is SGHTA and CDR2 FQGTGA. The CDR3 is CASSPGLAGVGGETQYF. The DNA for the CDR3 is TGTGCCAGCAGCCCCGGACTAGCGGGGGTGGGGGGGGAGACCCAGTACTTC.

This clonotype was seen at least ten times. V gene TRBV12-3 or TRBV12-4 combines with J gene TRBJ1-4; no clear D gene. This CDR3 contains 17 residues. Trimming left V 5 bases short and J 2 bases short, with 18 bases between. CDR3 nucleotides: TGTGCCAGCAGTGGTGGAGGGCTGAGTTTTACTAATGAAAAACTGTTTTTT. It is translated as CASSGGGLSFTNEKLFF.

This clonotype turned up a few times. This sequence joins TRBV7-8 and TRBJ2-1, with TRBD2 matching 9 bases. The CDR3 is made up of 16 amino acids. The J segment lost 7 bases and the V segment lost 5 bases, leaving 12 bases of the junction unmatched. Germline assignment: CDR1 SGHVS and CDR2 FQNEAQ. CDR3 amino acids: CASSRGGLAGRNEQFF. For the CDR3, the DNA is TGTGCCAGCAGCAGGGGGGGGCTAGCGGGGCGGAATGAGCAGTTCTTC.

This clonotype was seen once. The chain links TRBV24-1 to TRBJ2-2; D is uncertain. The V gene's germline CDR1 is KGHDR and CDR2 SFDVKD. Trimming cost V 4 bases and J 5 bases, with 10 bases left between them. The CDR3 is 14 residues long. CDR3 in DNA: TGTGCCACCAGTGACCTCGGCAGAACCGGGGAGCTGTTTTTT. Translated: CATSDLGRTGELFF.

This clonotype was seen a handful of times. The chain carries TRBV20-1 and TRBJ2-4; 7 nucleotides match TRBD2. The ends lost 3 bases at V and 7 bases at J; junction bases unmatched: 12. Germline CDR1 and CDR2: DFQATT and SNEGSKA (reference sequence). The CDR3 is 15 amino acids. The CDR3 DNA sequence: TGCAGTGCTAGCTTCGGCGGGGGTGGATCGAACATTCAGTACTTC. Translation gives CSASFGGGGSNIQYF.

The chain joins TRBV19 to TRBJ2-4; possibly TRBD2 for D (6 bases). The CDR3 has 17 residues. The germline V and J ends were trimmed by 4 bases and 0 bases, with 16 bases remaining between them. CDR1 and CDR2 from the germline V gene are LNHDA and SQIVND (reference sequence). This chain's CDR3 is CASSKGLYSLAKNIQYF. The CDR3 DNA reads TGTGCCAGTAGTAAGGGACTTTACTCACTAGCCAAAAACATTCAGTACTTC.

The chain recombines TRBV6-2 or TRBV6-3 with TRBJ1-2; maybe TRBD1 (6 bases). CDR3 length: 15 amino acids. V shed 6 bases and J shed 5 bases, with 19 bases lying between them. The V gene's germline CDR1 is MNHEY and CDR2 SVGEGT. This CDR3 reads CASSHGGTNVYGYTF. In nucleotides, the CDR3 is TGTGCCAGCAGCCACGGCGGGACAAACGTTTATGGCTACACCTTC.

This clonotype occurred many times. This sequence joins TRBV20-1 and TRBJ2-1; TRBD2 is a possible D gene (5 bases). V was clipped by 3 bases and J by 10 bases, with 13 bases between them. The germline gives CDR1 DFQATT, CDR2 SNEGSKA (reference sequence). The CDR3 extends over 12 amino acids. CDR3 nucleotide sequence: TGCAGTGCTAGGTTCGGGGTCTTGGAGCAGTTCTTC. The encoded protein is CSARFGVLEQFF.

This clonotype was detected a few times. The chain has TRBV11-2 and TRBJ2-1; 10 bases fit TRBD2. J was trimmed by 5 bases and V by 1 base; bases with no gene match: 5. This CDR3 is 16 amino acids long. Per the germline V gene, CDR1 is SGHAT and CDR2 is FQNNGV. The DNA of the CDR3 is TGTGCCAGCAGCTTAGGGCCGGGACTAGCGAACAATGAGCAGTTCTTC. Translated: CASSLGPGLANNEQFF.

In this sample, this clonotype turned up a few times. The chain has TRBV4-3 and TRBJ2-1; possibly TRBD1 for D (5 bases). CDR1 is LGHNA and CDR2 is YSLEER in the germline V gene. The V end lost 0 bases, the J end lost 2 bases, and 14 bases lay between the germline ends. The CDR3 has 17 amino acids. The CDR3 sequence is CASSQEYDSQTYNEQFF. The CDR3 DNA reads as TGCGCCAGCAGCCAAGAATACGACAGCCAGACCTACAATGAGCAGTTCTTC.

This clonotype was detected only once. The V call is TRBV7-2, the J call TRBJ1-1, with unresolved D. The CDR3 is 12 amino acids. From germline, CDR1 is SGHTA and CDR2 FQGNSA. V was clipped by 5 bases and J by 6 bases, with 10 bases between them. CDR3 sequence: CASSPYWAEAFF. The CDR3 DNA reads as TGTGCCAGCAGCCCATATTGGGCTGAAGCTTTCTTT.

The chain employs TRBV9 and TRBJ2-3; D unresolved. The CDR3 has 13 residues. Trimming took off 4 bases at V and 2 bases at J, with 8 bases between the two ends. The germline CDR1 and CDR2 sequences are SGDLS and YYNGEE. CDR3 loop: CASSPRPTDTQYF. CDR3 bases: TGTGCCAGCAGCCCCCGACCCACAGATACGCAGTATTTT.